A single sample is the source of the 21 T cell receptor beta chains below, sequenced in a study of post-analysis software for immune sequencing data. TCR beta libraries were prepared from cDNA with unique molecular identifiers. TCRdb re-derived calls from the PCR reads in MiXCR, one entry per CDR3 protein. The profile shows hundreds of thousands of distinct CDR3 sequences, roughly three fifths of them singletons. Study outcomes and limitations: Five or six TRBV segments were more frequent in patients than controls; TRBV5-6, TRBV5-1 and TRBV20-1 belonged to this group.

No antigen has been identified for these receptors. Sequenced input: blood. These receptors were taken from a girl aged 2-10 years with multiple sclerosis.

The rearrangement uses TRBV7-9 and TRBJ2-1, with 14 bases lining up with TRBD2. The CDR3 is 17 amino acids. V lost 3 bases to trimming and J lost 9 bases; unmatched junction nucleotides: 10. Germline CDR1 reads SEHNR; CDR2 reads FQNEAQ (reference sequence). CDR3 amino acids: CASSLQLGLAGVGEQFF. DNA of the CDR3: TGTGCCAGCAGCTTGCAATTGGGACTAGCGGGAGTCGGTGAGCAGTTCTTC.

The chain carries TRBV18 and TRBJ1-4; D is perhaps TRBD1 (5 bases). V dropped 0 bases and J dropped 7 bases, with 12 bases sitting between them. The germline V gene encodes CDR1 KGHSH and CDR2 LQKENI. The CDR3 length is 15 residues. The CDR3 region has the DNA TGTGCCAGCTCACCACCGGGCAGGGAAGGTGAAAAACTGTTTTTT. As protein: CASSPPGREGEKLFF.

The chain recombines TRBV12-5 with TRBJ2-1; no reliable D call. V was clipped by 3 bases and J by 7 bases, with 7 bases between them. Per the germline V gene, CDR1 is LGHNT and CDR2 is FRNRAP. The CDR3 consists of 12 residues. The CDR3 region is CASGFGWNEQFF. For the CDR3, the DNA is TGTGCTAGTGGTTTCGGCTGGAATGAGCAGTTCTTC. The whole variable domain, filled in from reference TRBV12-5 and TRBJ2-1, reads DARVTQTPRHKVTEMGQEVTMRCQPILGHNTVFWYRQTMMQGLELLAYFRNRAPLDDSGMPKDRFSAEMPDATLATLKIQPSEPRDSAVYFCASGFGWNEQFFGPGTRLTVL.

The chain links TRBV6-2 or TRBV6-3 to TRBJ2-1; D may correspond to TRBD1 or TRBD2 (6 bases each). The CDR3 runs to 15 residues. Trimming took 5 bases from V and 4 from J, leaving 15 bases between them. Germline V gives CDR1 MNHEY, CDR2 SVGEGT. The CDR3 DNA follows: TGTGCCAGCAGTCGGGGGCAGATGTCATACAATGAGCAGTTCTTC. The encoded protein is CASSRGQMSYNEQFF.

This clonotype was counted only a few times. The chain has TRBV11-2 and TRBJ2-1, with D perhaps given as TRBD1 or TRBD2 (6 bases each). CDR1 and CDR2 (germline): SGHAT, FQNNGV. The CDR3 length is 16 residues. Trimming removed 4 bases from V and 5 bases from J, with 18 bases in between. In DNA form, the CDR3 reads TGTGCCAGCAGCTCTAGGGCGGGGACATGGGACAATGAGCAGTTCTTC. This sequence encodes CASSSRAGTWDNEQFF.

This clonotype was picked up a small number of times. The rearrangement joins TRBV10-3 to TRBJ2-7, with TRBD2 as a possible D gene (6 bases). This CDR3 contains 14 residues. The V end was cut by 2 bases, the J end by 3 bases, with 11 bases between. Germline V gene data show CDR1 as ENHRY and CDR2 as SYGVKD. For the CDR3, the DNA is TGTGCCATCAGTGAGGGTAGCGGAGGCTACGAGCAGTACTTC. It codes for CAISEGSGGYEQYF.

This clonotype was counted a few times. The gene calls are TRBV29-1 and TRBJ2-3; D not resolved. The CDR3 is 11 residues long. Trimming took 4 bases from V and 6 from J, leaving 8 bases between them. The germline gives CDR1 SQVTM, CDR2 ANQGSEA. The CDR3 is CSVGDFDTQYF. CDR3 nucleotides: TGCAGCGTTGGAGACTTCGATACGCAGTATTTT.

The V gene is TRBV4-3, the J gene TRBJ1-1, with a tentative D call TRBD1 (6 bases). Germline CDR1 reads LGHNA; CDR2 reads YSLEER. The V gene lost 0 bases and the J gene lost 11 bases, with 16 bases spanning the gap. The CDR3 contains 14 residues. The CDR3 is CASSQENTGTPAFF. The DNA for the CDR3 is TGCGCCAGCAGCCAAGAAAATACCGGGACACCCGCTTTCTTT.

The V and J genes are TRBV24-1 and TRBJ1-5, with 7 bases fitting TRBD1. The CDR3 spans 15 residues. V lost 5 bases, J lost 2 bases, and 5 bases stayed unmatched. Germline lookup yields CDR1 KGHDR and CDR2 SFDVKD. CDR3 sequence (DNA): TGTGCCACCAGTGCCCACGGACAGGGCAATCAGCCCCAGCATTTT. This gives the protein CATSAHGQGNQPQHF.

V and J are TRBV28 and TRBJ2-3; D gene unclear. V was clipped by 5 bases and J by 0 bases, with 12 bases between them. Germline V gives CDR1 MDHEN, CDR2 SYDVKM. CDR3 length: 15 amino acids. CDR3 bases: TGTGCCAGCAGTCCCCTCAGTTTTAGCACAGATACGCAGTATTTT. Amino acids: CASSPLSFSTDTQYF. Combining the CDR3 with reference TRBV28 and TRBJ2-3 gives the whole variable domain DVKVTQSSRYLVKRTGEKVFLECVQDMDHENMFWYRQDPGLGLRLIYFSYDVKMKEKGDIPEGYSVSREKKERFSLILESASTNQTSMYLCASSPLSFSTDTQYFGPGTRLTVL.

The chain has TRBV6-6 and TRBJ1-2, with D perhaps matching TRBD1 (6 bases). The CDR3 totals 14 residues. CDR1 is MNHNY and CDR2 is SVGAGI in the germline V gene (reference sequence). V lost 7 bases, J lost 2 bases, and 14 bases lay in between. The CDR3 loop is CASNKGGGNYGYTF. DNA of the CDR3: TGTGCCAGCAATAAGGGGGGAGGGAACTATGGCTACACCTTC.

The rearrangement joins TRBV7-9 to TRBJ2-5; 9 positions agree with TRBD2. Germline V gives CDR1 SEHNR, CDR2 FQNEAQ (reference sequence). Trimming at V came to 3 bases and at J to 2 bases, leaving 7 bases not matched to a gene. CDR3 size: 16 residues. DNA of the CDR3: TGTGCCAGCAGCTTCGTGGTAGCGGGGGAGCAAGAGACCCAGTACTTC. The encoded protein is CASSFVVAGEQETQYF.

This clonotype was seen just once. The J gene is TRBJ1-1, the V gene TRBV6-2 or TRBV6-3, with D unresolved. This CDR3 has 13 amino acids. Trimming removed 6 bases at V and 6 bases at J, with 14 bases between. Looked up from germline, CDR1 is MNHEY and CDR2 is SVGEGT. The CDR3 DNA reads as TGTGCCAGCAGCCAGTGGGCCACATCTGAAGCTTTCTTT. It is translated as CASSQWATSEAFF.

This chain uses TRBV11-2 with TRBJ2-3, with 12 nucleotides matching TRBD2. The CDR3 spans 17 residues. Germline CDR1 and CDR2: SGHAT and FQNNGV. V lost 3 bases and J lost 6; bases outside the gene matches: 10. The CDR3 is CASSFLPGLAGRDTQYF. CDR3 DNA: TGTGCCAGCAGCTTCCTGCCGGGACTAGCGGGTCGGGATACGCAGTATTTT.

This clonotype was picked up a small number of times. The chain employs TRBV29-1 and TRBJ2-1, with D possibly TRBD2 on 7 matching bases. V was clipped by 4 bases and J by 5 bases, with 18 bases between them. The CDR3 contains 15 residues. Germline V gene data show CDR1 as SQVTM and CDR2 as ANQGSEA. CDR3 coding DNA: TGCAGCGTTGTAAGGGATTGGGGGGGCCACAATGAGCAGTTCTTC. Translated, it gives CSVVRDWGGHNEQFF.

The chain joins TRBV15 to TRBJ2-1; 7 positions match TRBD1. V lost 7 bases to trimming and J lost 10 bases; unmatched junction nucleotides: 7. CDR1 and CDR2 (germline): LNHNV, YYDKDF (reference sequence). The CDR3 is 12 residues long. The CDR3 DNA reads TGTGCCACCACCAAGGACAGGATCGAGCAGTTCTTC. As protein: CATTKDRIEQFF.

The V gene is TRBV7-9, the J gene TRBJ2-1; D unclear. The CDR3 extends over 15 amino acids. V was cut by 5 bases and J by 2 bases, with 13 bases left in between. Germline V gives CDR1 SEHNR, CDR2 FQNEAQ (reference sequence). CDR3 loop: CASSPTLLTYNEQFF. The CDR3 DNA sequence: TGTGCCAGCAGCCCGACACTTTTGACCTACAATGAGCAGTTCTTC. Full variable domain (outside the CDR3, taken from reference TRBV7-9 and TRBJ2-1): DTGVSQNPRHKITKRGQNVTFRCDPISEHNRLYWYRQTLGQGPEFLTYFQNEAQLEKSRLLSDRFSAERPKGSFSTLEIQRTEQGDSAMYLCASSPTLLTYNEQFFGPGTRLTVL.

The CDR3 protein is CASSLNGPGGTEAFF. The CDR3 DNA is TGTGCCAGCAGCTTAAATGGCCCCGGAGGCACTGAAGCTTTCTTT. The gene calls are TRBV7-3 and TRBJ1-1, with no clear D. Germline CDR1 reads SGHTA; CDR2 reads FQGTGA. The CDR3 is 15 residues long. The V gene lost 1 base and the J gene lost 4 bases, with 13 bases spanning the gap.

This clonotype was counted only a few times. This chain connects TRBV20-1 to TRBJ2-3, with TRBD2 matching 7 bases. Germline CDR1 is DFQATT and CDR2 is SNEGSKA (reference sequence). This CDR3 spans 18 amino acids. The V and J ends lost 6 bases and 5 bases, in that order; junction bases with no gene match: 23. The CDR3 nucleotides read TGCAGTGCAACCAACCCCGGAGGGGCGGGAGATAGCGGAGATACGCAGTATTTT. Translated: CSATNPGGAGDSGDTQYF.

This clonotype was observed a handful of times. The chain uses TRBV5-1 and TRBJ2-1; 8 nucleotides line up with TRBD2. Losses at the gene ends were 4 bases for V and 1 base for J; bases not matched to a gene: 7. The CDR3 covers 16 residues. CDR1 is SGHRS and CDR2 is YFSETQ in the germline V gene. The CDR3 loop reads CASSATRGGSYNEQFF. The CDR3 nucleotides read TGCGCCAGCAGCGCGACTCGGGGGGGTTCCTACAATGAGCAGTTCTTC.

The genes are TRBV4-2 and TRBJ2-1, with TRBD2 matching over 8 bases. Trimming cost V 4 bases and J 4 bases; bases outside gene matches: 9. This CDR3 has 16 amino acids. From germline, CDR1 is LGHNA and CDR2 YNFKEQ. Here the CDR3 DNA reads TGTGCCAGCAGCCCTACCGCGGGGGGACGATACAATGAGCAGTTCTTC. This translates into CASSPTAGGRYNEQFF.